The 6 T cell receptor beta chains below come from one sample, sequenced in a study of blood T cell repertoires in COVID-19 (dated by TCRdb to between 2020 and 2021). Libraries came from the immunoSEQ multiplex PCR assay. TCRdb obtained this table from immuneACCESS and retained in-frame rearrangements with V and J assigned. These tables miss some clones; where compared with another copy, unresolved V genes account for less than half of the shortfall, and the remainder is unexplained. In this sample the table shows approximately 59,000 clones, under 85% of which occur a single time. About 3.5% of the sample goes to the ten largest clones. What was sequenced was peripheral blood. The receptors were gathered from an elderly woman with acute or convalescent COVID-19.

This clone was seen a few times. The rearrangement uses TRBV28 and TRBJ2-1, with no clear D. The CDR3 is 12 amino acids. Germline V lookup: CDR1 MDHEN, CDR2 SYDVKM. V lost 6 bases and J lost 11, with 14 bases in between. The CDR3 is CASSLSAYKQFF. The CDR3 nucleotides are TGTGCCAGCAGCCTCTCCGCCTATAAGCAGTTCTTC.

The J gene is TRBJ2-5, the V gene TRBV18, with 8 bases matching TRBD2. Germline V gene data show CDR1 as KGHSH and CDR2 as LQKENI. J was trimmed by 7 bases and V by 0 bases; bases with no gene match: 10. The CDR3 consists of 16 residues. DNA of the CDR3: TGTGCCAGCTCACCACCGACGGCGGGGGGTTCGGGGACCCAGTACTTC. This gives the protein CASSPPTAGGSGTQYF. Full variable domain (rest looked up from reference TRBV18 and TRBJ2-5): NAGVMQNPRHLVRRRGQEARLRCSPMKGHSHVYWYRQLPEEGLKFMVYLQKENIIDESGMPKERFSAEFPKEGPSILRIQQVVRGDSAAYFCASSPPTAGGSGTQYFGPGTRLLVL.

The chain recombines TRBV18 with TRBJ2-2, with a possible D match to TRBD2 (6 bases). The germline gives CDR1 KGHSH, CDR2 LQKENI. The ends were cut back, 3 bases at V and 7 bases at J, with 15 bases in the middle. The CDR3 spans 15 residues. CDR3 residues: CASSPPGTRGGELFF. The CDR3 nucleotides read TGTGCCAGCTCACCTCCCGGGACTCGGGGCGGGGAGCTGTTTTTT.

The J gene is TRBJ1-4, the V gene TRBV11-2; D perhaps matches TRBD1 (5 bases). CDR3 length: 12 residues. V lost 3 bases and J 8 bases, leaving 7 bases between the germline ends. In germline, CDR1 is SGHAT, CDR2 FQNNGV. In DNA, the CDR3 is TGTGCCAGCAGCTTCGGGGGGGAAAAACTGTTTTTT. Residues: CASSFGGEKLFF.

V is TRBV7-9 and J is TRBJ1-4; D not certain. This CDR3 comprises 15 residues. V was shortened by 5 bases and J by 0 bases, with 10 bases between the two germline ends. The germline CDR1 and CDR2 sequences are SEHNR and FQNEAQ (reference sequence). CDR3 sequence (DNA): TGTGCCAGCAGCCTGACTCCTGCAACTAATGAAAAACTGTTTTTT. It specifies CASSLTPATNEKLFF. Using reference TRBV7-9 and TRBJ1-4 for the parts outside the CDR3, the full variable domain is DTGVSQNPRHKITKRGQNVTFRCDPISEHNRLYWYRQTLGQGPEFLTYFQNEAQLEKSRLLSDRFSAERPKGSFSTLEIQRTEQGDSAMYLCASSLTPATNEKLFFGSGTQLSVL.

This chain connects TRBV3-1 (or the pseudogene TRBV3-2) to TRBJ2-3; possible D gene TRBD2, 7 bases. CDR1 is LGHDT, CDR2 YNNKEL, per germline (reference sequence). V dropped 4 bases and J dropped 2 bases, with 13 bases sitting between them. This CDR3 comprises 15 residues. CDR3 DNA sequence: TGTGCCAGCAGCCTCCTCGGGGGGCCCACAGATACGCAGTATTTT. It encodes CASSLLGGPTDTQYF.